The next 12 T cell receptor beta chains were all read from a single sample in a study of blood T cells in healthy people across ages. The authors ran a second PCR of about 7 to 12 cycles using a sample-barcoded 5' primer and a J-beta primer mix. TCRdb re-analysed the 5' RACE reads in MiXCR, keeping a single row per CDR3 protein. The table has under 2,000,000 distinct CDR3 sequences, 49% seen once; the top ten hold approximately 2.1%. The source material was blood. The receptors come from a woman between 40 and 55 years old in good health.

This chain links TRBV11-2 with TRBJ2-5, with TRBD1 identical over 8 bases. This CDR3 contains 16 residues. With V trimmed by 4 bases and J by 2 bases, 9 bases remained unmatched. CDR1 and CDR2 from the germline V gene are SGHAT and FQNNGV. The CDR3 nucleotides are TGTGCCAGCAGCTATCGACCAGGGGGCTCTCAAGAGACCCAGTACTTC. It yields the protein CASSYRPGGSQETQYF.

The chain links TRBV11-3 to TRBJ2-1; 8 nucleotides match TRBD2. Trimming removed 4 bases from V and 2 bases from J; junction bases left unmatched: 1. This CDR3 is 14 amino acids long. Germline CDR1 reads SGHNT; CDR2 reads YENEEA. As DNA, the CDR3 is TGTGCCAGCAGCTGGCGGGGGGCCTACAATGAGCAGTTCTTC. This sequence encodes CASSWRGAYNEQFF.

The V and J genes are TRBV28 and TRBJ1-2; maybe TRBD1 (5 bases). The CDR3 has 16 residues. Trimming took 5 bases from V and 9 from J, leaving 25 bases between them. CDR1 MDHEN and CDR2 SYDVKM come from the germline V gene. CDR3 amino acids: CASSDPHGGMGLSYTF. As DNA, the CDR3 is TGTGCCAGCAGTGATCCACACGGCGGAATGGGACTGAGCTACACCTTC.

The genes are TRBV28 and TRBJ2-4, with 9 bases that match TRBD2. The J call may be incorrect, as the DNA end agrees better with TRBJ2-5. CDR1 and CDR2 from the germline V gene are MDHEN and SYDVKM. This CDR3 has 16 amino acids. CDR3 DNA sequence: TGTGCCAGCAGTCTGCGGGGGGGCCGGCTTCAACAGACCCAGTACTTC. It yields the protein CASSLRGGRLQQTQYF.

The V gene is TRBV5-4, the J gene TRBJ2-7, with 9 bases aligning to TRBD1. CDR1 and CDR2 (germline): SGHNT, YYREEE (reference sequence). V lost 0 bases to trimming and J lost 6 bases; unmatched junction nucleotides: 7. This CDR3 comprises 15 residues. The CDR3 loop reads CASSLAGTGNGEQYF. The CDR3 region has the DNA TGTGCCAGCAGCTTGGCAGGGACAGGGAACGGCGAGCAGTACTTC.

This clonotype was counted only a few times. In DNA, the CDR3 is TGTGCCAGCAGCTTAGAAGGGGGTAGGGGGAAAGAGACCCAGTACTTC. This gives the protein CASSLEGGRGKETQYF. V is TRBV7-2 and J is TRBJ2-5, with D tentatively TRBD1 (6 bases). The V gene's germline CDR1 is SGHTA and CDR2 FQGNSA. The CDR3 is 16 amino acids. With 1 base removed from V and 3 bases from J, the gap between germline ends came to 15 bases.

The J gene is TRBJ2-7, the V gene TRBV14; 7 nucleotides agree with TRBD1. Gene TRBJ2-5 matches the end of the DNA better, so the J call may be wrong. Per germline, CDR1 SGHDN and CDR2 FVKESK. The CDR3 consists of 14 residues. The CDR3, as DNA: TGTGCCAGCAACACATTTCGGGACAGAGGGACCCAGTACTTC. Its protein is CASNTFRDRGTQYF.

A word on this clonotype: A read error may produce the germline difference seen at one junction end. The chain recombines TRBV28 with TRBJ2-7; possibly TRBD1 for D (5 bases). With the DNA end fitting TRBJ2-5 better, the J assignment may be wrong. This CDR3 contains 11 residues. Germline CDR1 reads MDHEN; CDR2 reads SYDVKM. CDR3 nucleotide sequence: TGCGCCATCTCAGGGTTGGAGACCCAGTACTTC. Translation gives CAISGLETQYF.

The chain employs TRBV5-4 and TRBJ2-1; possibly TRBD1 or TRBD2 for D (6 bases each). Trimming cost V 4 bases and J 10 bases, with 21 bases left between them. From germline, CDR1 is SGHNT and CDR2 YYREEE (reference sequence). There are 15 residues in the CDR3. The CDR3 nucleotides are TGTGCCAGCAGCGCCCCCTGGGGGGACACGGAGGAGCAGTTCTTC. Residues: CASSAPWGDTEEQFF.

The chain joins TRBV9 to TRBJ2-5, with 7 positions matching TRBD2. The CDR3 has 14 amino acids. Germline assignment: CDR1 SGDLS and CDR2 YYNGEE. After removal of 4 bases from V and 2 bases from J, the junction contained 5 bases not matched to a gene. The chain's CDR3 is CASSNRAGQETQYF. CDR3 nucleotide sequence: TGTGCCAGCAGCAACAGAGCGGGACAAGAGACCCAGTACTTC.

In its sample, this clonotype was seen a few times. The chain links TRBV20-1 to TRBJ2-7; 12 bases are a match to TRBD2. Germline V gene sequence: CDR1 DFQATT, CDR2 SNEGSKA (reference sequence). V shed 4 bases and J 6 bases; nucleotides not matched to a gene: 19. There are 18 residues in the CDR3. This chain's CDR3 is CSATGLAGLPTRRSEQYF. The CDR3 bases are TGCAGTGCTACCGGACTAGCGGGGTTACCAACCCGACGCTCCGAGCAGTACTTC.

In its sample, this clonotype was seen a few times. The chain couples TRBV7-2 to TRBJ2-6, with TRBD2 identical over 9 bases. The J segment lost 1 base and the V segment lost 1 base, leaving 8 bases of the junction unmatched. CDR1 and CDR2 from the germline V gene are SGHTA and FQGNSA. The CDR3 is 19 residues long. The CDR3 bases are TGTGCCAGCAGCTTAGTAGGCGGGGGGGCCGGATCTGGGGCCAACGTCCTGACTTTC. Amino acid sequence: CASSLVGGGAGSGANVLTF.